The clone carrying this TCR beta chain was observed a handful of times. Its specificity is unknown. The trim removed 0 bases at V and 3 bases at J, leaving 2 bases unmatched. The CDR3 covers 14 residues. The germline gives CDR1 DFQATT, CDR2 SNEGSKA (reference sequence). These data come from a study of human T cells and chemical hapten exposure. About the research overall: Patients, a majority of them female, were diagnosed with alopecia areata, totalis or universalis. Overall study results and limits: The study found that PT1 expanded TCR counts correlated positively with patch test score. Among TCRs, those above 1 in 1000 frequency were unaffected by DPC sensitization.

Time point here: patch test 3, about 24 weeks after DPC sensitization. Treatment given: therapeutic diphenylcyclopropenone sensitization with weekly scalp DPC. Per the authors' pipeline: Per sample, the median was approximately 100,000 TCRs, with values from about 24,000 to 680,000. TCRdb reanalysed the RACE reads using MiXCR and keeps one entry per CDR3 protein. TCRdb, not the authors, supplied the V and J calls. The sample carries 97,000 or so distinct CDR3 sequences, around 25% recorded once. This sequence was found in a man aged 35 to 55 with alopecia areata. Some clones in this sample may be carry-over from other donors' samples. Here the sequenced sample was whole blood, taken in connection with sensitization to the hapten diphenylcyclopropenone (DPC). This chain uses TRBV20-1 with TRBJ2-1; 7 bases are a match to TRBD2. CDR3: CSARDGLDYNEQFF. The CDR3 DNA is TGCAGTGCTAGAGATGGACTAGACTACAATGAGCAGTTCTTC.